The next 10 T cell receptor beta chains were all read from a single sample in a study of cytomegalovirus exposure and HLA in healthy donors. The PCR ran on 60 Vbeta and 13 Jbeta primers. Assay: immunoSEQ multiplex PCR; the TCRdb copy retains only in-frame clones and omits some. The sample holds roughly 150,000 clones, under 85% seen once. Sample: PBMCs. These receptors were taken from a woman under 30 in good health and CMV-seropositive.

The CDR3 sequence: CASSVGEGWPGELFF. DNA for the CDR3: TGTGCCAGCAGCGTAGGGGAGGGTTGGCCCGGGGAGCTGTTTTTT. The chain employs TRBV9 and TRBJ2-2, with TRBD2 matching 7 bases. Looked up from germline, CDR1 is SGDLS and CDR2 is YYNGEE. V lost 0 bases to trimming and J lost 6 bases; unmatched junction nucleotides: 5. This CDR3 is 15 amino acids long.

This sequence joins TRBV19 and TRBJ2-1, with no clear D. CDR1 is LNHDA and CDR2 is SQIVND in the germline V gene (reference sequence). The CDR3 length is 14 residues. Trimming stripped 5 bases from V and 1 base from J, with 9 bases between. CDR3 in amino acids: CASSPPPSYNEQFF. The CDR3 DNA reads as TGTGCCAGTAGTCCCCCCCCTTCCTACAATGAGCAGTTCTTC.

The rearrangement uses TRBV5-1 and TRBJ2-3; 7 positions match TRBD1. The CDR3 runs to 16 residues. Germline CDR1 is SGHRS and CDR2 is YFSETQ. V trimming: 4 bases; J trimming: 5 bases; junction bases outside the gene matches: 13. The CDR3 nucleotides are TGCGCCAGCAGCCGACCAACAGGGGACGTAGGAGATACGCAGTATTTT. The encoded protein is CASSRPTGDVGDTQYF.

The chain employs TRBV5-4 and TRBJ2-7; TRBD1 aligns across 10 bases. The germline CDR1 and CDR2 sequences are SGHNT and YYREEE (reference sequence). Trimming at V came to 9 bases and at J to 3 bases, leaving 9 bases not matched to a gene. CDR3 length: 14 amino acids. This CDR3 is CATKAGTGDYEQYF. The CDR3 nucleotides are TGTGCCACTAAAGCCGGGACAGGGGACTACGAGCAGTACTTC.

V usage is TRBV5-4 and J usage is TRBJ2-5; D possibly corresponds to TRBD2 (6 bases). Germline CDR1 is SGHNT and CDR2 is YYREEE (reference sequence). The ends were cut back, 3 bases at V and 4 bases at J, with 13 bases in the middle. The CDR3 length is 14 residues. The CDR3 nucleotides are TGTGCCAGCAGCTCCCCGCGGGGCCCAGAGACCCAGTACTTC. Translated: CASSSPRGPETQYF. Complete variable domain (other parts from reference TRBV5-4 and TRBJ2-5): ETGVTQSPTHLIKTRGQQVTLRCSSQSGHNTVSWYQQALGQGPQFIFQYYREEENGRGNFPPRFSGLQFPNYSSELNVNALELDDSALYLCASSSPRGPETQYFGPGTRLLVL.

V and J are TRBV7-8 and TRBJ1-1; possible D gene TRBD1, 5 bases. Per the germline V gene, CDR1 is SGHVS and CDR2 is FQNEAQ. The CDR3 contains 16 residues. V was cut by 3 bases and J by 1 base, with 15 bases left in between. CDR3 in DNA: TGTGCCAGCAGCTTTAAGGGGCCTCTAGAGAACACTGAAGCTTTCTTT. This translates into CASSFKGPLENTEAFF.

The chain combines TRBV6-5 with TRBJ2-7, with D maybe TRBD1 (6 bases). Trimming left V 0 bases short and J 1 base short, with 10 bases between. CDR1 MNHEY and CDR2 SVGAGI come from the germline V gene. CDR3 length: 15 amino acids. CDR3 sequence: CASSYSAGESYEQYF. The CDR3 nucleotides read TGTGCCAGCAGTTACTCCGCAGGGGAGTCCTACGAGCAGTACTTC.

The rearrangement uses TRBV4-1 and TRBJ2-3; maybe TRBD2 (6 bases). Germline CDR1 MGHRA, CDR2 YSYEKL. Trimming took 2 bases from V and 3 from J, leaving 12 bases between them. The CDR3 totals 15 residues. In nucleotides, the CDR3 is TGCGCCAGCAGCCAACGTCCCGGGACTACAGATACGCAGTATTTT. Amino acid sequence: CASSQRPGTTDTQYF.

V gene TRBV29-1 combines with J gene TRBJ1-5; perhaps TRBD1 as D (5 bases). Between the trimmed V and J ends, which lost 6 bases and 7 bases, there was a span of 13 bases. The germline CDR1 and CDR2 sequences are SQVTM and ANQGSEA. The CDR3 extends over 12 amino acids. The DNA of the CDR3 is TGCAGCGTGGGGGGAGGGGAACAGCCCCAGCATTTT. Protein sequence: CSVGGGEQPQHF.

This rearrangement joins TRBV7-6 to TRBJ2-5; 7 bases align to TRBD2. This CDR3 comprises 15 residues. J was trimmed by 3 bases and V by 4 bases; bases with no gene match: 8. Germline assignment: CDR1 SGHVS and CDR2 FNYEAQ. The CDR3 DNA sequence: TGTGCCAGCAGCTCTCCCGGGCGGGGGAAAGAGACCCAGTACTTC. This translates into CASSSPGRGKETQYF.